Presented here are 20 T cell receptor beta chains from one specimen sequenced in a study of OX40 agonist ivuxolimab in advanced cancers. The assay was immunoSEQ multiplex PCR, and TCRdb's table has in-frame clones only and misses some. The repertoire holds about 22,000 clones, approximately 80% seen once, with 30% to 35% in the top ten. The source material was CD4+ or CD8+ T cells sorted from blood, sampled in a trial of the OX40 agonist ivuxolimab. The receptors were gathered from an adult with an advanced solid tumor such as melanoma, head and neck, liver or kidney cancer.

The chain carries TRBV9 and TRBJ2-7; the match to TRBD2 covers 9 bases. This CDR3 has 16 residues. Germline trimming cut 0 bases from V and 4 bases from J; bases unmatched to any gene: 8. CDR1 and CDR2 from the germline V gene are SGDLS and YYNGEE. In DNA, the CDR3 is TGTGCCAGCAGCGTAGACGGACTAGCGATCCGGTACGAGCAGTACTTC. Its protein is CASSVDGLAIRYEQYF.

The CDR3 DNA is TGCGCCAGCAGCCAAGATGCGGCAGATACGCAGTATTTT. Protein sequence: CASSQDAADTQYF. This chain links TRBV4-1 with TRBJ2-3; no reliable D call. Trimming cost V 0 bases and J 4 bases, with 5 bases left between them. The CDR3 is made up of 13 amino acids. CDR1 is MGHRA, CDR2 YSYEKL, per germline.

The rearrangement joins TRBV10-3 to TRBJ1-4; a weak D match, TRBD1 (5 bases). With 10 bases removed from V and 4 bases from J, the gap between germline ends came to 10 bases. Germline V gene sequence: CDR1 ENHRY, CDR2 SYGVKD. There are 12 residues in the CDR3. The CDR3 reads CATGGGNEKLFF. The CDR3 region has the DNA TGTGCCACAGGCGGGGGTAATGAAAAACTGTTTTTT.

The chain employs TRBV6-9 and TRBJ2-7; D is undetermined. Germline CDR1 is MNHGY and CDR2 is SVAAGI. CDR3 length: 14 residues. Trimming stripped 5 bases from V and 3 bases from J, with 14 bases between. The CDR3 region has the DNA TGTGCCAGCAGTGGTCACTTGATCGGCTACGAGCAGTACTTC. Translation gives CASSGHLIGYEQYF.

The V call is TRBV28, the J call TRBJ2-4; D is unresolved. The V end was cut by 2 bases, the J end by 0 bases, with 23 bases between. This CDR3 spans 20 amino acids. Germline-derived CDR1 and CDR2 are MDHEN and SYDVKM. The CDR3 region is CASSLDPLRHRVLAKNIQYF. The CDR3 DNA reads TGTGCCAGCAGTTTAGACCCGCTCCGCCACCGGGTACTAGCCAAAAACATTCAGTACTTC.

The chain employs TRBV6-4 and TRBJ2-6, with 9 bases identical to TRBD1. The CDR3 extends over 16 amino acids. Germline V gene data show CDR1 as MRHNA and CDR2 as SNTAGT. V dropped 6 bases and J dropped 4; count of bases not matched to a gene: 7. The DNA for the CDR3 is TGTGCCAGCAGCCGGGACAGGGAGTCAGGGGCCAACGTCCTGACTTTC. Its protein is CASSRDRESGANVLTF.

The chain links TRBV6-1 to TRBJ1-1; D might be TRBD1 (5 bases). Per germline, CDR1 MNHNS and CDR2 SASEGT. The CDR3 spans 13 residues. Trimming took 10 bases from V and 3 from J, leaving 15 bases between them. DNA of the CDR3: TGTGCCAATCAGGGAATAGAGTACACTGAAGCTTTCTTT. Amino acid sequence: CANQGIEYTEAFF.

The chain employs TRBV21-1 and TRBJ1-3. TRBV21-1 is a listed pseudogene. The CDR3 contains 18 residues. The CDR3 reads CASKSTYIGRTSGNTIYF. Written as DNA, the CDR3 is TGTGCCAGCAAATCAACCTACATAGGCAGGACCTCTGGAAACACCATATATTTT.

CDR3 in DNA: TGTGCCAGCAGTTTAGTCAGCCCGCACTCTGGAAACACCATATATTTT. Residues: CASSLVSPHSGNTIYF. The chain recombines TRBV28 with TRBJ1-3; D unresolved. The V end was cut by 2 bases, the J end by 0 bases, with 11 bases between. Germline CDR1 reads MDHEN; CDR2 reads SYDVKM. The CDR3 totals 16 residues. Filled out from reference TRBV28 and TRBJ1-3, the complete variable domain reads DVKVTQSSRYLVKRTGEKVFLECVQDMDHENMFWYRQDPGLGLRLIYFSYDVKMKEKGDIPEGYSVSREKKERFSLILESASTNQTSMYLCASSLVSPHSGNTIYFGEGSWLTVV.

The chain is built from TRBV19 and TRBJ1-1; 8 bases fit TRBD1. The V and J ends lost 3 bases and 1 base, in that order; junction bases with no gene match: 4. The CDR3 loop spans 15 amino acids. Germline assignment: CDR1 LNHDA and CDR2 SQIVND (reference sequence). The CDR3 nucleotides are TGTGCCAGTAGTATTTCTGGGACAGGGAACACTGAAGCTTTCTTT. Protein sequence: CASSISGTGNTEAFF.

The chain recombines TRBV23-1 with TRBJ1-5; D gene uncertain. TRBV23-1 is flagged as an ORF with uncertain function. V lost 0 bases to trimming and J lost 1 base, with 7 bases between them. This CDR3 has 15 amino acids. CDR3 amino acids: CASSQSGLSNQPQHF. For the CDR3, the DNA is TGCGCCAGCAGTCAATCGGGCTTGAGCAATCAGCCCCAGCATTTT.

The CDR3 region has the DNA TGTGCCAGCAGTTTGAACCGGCTAACTAATGAAAAACTGTTTTTT. This gives the protein CASSLNRLTNEKLFF. This sequence joins TRBV28 and TRBJ1-4; D is unclear. Germline CDR1 reads MDHEN; CDR2 reads SYDVKM. The CDR3 covers 15 residues. Deletions cut 3 bases from V and 1 base from J, with 9 bases between.

The CDR3 is CASSDIGFQETQYF. CDR3 nucleotide sequence: TGTGCCAGCAGCGACATAGGGTTCCAAGAGACCCAGTACTTC. The chain links TRBV6-5 to TRBJ2-5, with no clear D. Germline V gene sequence: CDR1 MNHEY, CDR2 SVGAGI. V dropped 6 bases and J dropped 1 base, with 12 bases sitting between them. The CDR3 runs to 14 residues.

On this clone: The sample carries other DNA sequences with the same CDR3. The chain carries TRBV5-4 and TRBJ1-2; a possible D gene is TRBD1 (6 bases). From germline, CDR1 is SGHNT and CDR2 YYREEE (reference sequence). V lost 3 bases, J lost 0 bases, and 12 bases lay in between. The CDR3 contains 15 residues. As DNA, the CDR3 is TGTGCCAGCAGCTACGGACAGACCCCTAACTATGGCTACACCTTC. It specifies CASSYGQTPNYGYTF.

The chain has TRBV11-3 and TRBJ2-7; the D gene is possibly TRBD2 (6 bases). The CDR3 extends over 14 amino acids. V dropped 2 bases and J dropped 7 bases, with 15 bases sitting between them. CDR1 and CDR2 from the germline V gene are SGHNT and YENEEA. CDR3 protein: CASSLWGGDGEQYF. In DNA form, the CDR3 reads TGTGCCAGCAGCTTATGGGGCGGGGACGGGGAGCAGTACTTC. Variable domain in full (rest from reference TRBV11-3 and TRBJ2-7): EAGVVQSPRYKIIEKKQPVAFWCNPISGHNTLYWYLQNLGQGPELLIRYENEEAVDDSQLPKDRFSAERLKGVDSTLKIQPAELGDSAVYLCASSLWGGDGEQYFGPGTRLTVT.

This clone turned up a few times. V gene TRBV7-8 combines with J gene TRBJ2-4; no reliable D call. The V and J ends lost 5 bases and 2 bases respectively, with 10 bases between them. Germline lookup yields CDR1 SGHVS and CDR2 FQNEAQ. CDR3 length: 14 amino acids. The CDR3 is CASSPLVTKNIQYF. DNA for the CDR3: TGTGCCAGCAGCCCCTTAGTTACCAAAAACATTCAGTACTTC.

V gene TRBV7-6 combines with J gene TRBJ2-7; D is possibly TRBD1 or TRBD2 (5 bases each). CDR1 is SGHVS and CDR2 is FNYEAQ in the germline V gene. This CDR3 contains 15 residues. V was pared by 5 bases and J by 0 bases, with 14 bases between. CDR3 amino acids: CASSTGTESSYEQYF. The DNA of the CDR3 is TGTGCCAGCAGCACCGGGACCGAGAGCTCCTACGAGCAGTACTTC. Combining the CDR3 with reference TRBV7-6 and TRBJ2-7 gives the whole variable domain GAGVSQSPRYKVTKRGQDVALRCDPISGHVSLYWYRQALGQGPEFLTYFNYEAQQDKSGLPNDRFSAERPEGSISTLTIQRTEQRDSAMYRCASSTGTESSYEQYFGPGTRLTVT.

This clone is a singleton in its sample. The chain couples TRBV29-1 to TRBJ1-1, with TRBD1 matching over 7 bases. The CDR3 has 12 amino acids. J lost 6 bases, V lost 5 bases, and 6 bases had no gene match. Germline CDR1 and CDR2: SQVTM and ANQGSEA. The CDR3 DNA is TGCAGCGTTCTTACCGGGACAGCTGAAGCTTTCTTT. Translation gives CSVLTGTAEAFF.

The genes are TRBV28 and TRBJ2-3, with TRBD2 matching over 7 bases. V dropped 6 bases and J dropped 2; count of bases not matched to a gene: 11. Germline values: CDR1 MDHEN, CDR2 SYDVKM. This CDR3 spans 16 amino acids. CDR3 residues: CASRSLASGLTDTQYF. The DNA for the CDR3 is TGTGCCAGCAGAAGTTTGGCTAGCGGTCTCACAGATACGCAGTATTTT.

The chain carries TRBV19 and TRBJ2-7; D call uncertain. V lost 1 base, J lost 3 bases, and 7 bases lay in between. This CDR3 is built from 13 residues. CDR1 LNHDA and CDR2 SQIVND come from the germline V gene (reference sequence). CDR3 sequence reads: CASSIGLYYEQYF. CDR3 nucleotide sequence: TGTGCCAGTAGTATAGGTCTATACTACGAGCAGTACTTC.